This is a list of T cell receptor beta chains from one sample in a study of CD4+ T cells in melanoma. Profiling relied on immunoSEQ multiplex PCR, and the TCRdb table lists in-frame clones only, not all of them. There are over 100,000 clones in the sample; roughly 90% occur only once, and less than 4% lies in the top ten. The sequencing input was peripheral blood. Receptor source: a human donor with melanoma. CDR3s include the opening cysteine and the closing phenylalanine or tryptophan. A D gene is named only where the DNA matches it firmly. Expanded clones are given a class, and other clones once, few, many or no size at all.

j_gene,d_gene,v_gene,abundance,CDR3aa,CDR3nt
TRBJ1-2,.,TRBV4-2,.,CASSQEPGLSSNYGYTF,TGTGCCAGCAGCCAAGAACCGGGCCTGTCATCTAACTATGGCTACACCTTC
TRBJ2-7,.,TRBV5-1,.,CASSLGRGFYEQYF,TGCGCCAGCAGCTTGGGAAGGGGGTTCTACGAGCAGTACTTC
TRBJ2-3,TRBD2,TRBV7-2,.,CASSLEAGGTDTQYF,TGTGCCAGCAGCTTAGAAGCGGGGGGGACAGATACGCAGTATTTT
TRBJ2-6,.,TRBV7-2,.,CASSRLGKRYAGANVLTF,TGTGCCAGCAGCCGTCTTGGCAAGCGCTACGCTGGGGCCAACGTCCTGACTTTC
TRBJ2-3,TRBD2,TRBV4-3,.,CASSRAPRGVVDTQYF,TGCGCCAGCAGCCGAGCACCTCGGGGGGTCGTAGATACGCAGTATTTT
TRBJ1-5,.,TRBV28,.,CASTYRVNGNQPQHF,TGTGCCAGCACCTACAGGGTTAATGGCAATCAGCCCCAGCATTTT
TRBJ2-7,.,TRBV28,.,CASSLSPSYEQYF,TGTGCCAGCAGTTTATCCCCCTCCTACGAGCAGTACTTC
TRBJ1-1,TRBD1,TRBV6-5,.,CASSNRGNTEAFF,TGTGCCAGCAGTAACAGGGGGAACACTGAAGCTTTCTTT
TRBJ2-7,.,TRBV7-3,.,CASSSPRYEQYF,TGTGCCAGCAGCTCCCCGAGGTACGAGCAGTACTTC
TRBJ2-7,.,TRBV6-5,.,CASRNRLVTEQYF,TGTGCCAGCAGAAATAGACTAGTTACCGAGCAGTACTTC
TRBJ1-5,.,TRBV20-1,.,CSASVAQPQHF,TGCAGTGCTAGCGTCGCACAGCCCCAGCATTTT
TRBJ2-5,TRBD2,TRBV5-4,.,CASSRGGTSGIQETQYF,TGTGCCAGCAGCCGGGGAGGGACTAGCGGGATCCAAGAGACCCAGTACTTC
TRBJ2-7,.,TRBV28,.,CASSQQVYEQYF,TGTGCCAGCAGTCAACAGGTATACGAGCAGTACTTC
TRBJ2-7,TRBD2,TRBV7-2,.,CASSGTSGYEQYF,TGTGCCAGCAGCGGGACTAGCGGCTACGAGCAGTACTTC
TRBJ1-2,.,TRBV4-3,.,CASSQEREIYYGYTF,TGCGCCAGCAGCCAAGAGCGGGAGATTTACTATGGCTACACCTTC
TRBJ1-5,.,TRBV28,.,CASSFPETPPQHF,TGTGCCAGCAGTTTTCCCGAGACACCTCCCCAGCATTTT
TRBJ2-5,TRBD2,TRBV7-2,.,CASSLGGSQETQYF,TGTGCCAGCAGCTTGGGAGGGAGCCAAGAGACCCAGTACTTC
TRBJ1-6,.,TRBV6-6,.,CASSYLNSPLHF,TGTGCCAGCAGTTATCTAAATTCACCCCTCCACTTT
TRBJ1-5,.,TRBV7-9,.,CASSFGVYGNQPQHF,TGTGCCAGCAGCTTTGGGGTGTATGGCAATCAGCCCCAGCATTTT
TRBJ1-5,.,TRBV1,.,CTSSQVGQENQPQHF,TGCACCAGCAGCCAAGTCGGCCAGGAGAATCAGCCCCAGCATTTT
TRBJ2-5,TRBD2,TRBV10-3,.,CATAVAGEEETQYF,TGTGCCACCGCCGTAGCGGGAGAGGAAGAGACCCAGTACTTC
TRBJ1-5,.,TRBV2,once,CASSRGGVQPQHF,TGTGCCAGCAGTCGCGGAGGGGTTCAGCCCCAGCATTTT
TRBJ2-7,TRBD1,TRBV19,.,CASSTIPGTGVGEQYF,TGTGCCAGTAGTACGATACCCGGGACAGGGGTAGGCGAGCAGTACTTC
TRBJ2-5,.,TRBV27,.,CASSLGPGSKTQYF,TGTGCCAGCAGTTTAGGGCCTGGATCAAAGACCCAGTACTTC
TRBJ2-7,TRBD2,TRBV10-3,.,CAISGSGREMYEQYF,TGTGCCATCAGTGGTAGCGGGAGGGAAATGTACGAGCAGTACTTC
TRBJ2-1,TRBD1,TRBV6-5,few,CASTPTGGNEQFF,TGTGCCAGCACTCCGACAGGGGGCAATGAGCAGTTCTTC
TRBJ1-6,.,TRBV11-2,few,CASSPNPNSPLHF,TGTGCCAGCAGCCCAAACCCCAATTCACCCCTCCACTTT
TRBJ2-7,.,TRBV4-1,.,CASSQEHLRDRSYEQYF,TGCGCCAGCAGCCAAGAGCACCTCCGGGACCGGTCCTACGAGCAGTACTTC
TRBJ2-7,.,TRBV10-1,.,CASRDPGVASSYEQYF,TGCGCCAGCAGAGACCCCGGGGTAGCGAGCTCCTACGAGCAGTACTTC
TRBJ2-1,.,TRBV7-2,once,CASSLYDNEQFF,TGTGCCAGCAGCTTATATGACAATGAGCAGTTCTTC
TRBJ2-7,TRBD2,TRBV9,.,CASSVEPSGGQTSYEQYF,TGTGCCAGCAGCGTAGAACCTAGCGGGGGCCAAACCTCCTACGAGCAGTACTTC
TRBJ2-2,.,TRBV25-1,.,CASTAGSGELFF,TGTGCCAGCACTGCGGGATCCGGGGAGCTGTTTTTT
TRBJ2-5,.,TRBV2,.,CASSAIETQYF,TGTGCCAGCAGTGCGATAGAGACCCAGTACTTC
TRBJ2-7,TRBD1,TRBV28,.,CATKWTGRYEQYF,TGTGCTACAAAATGGACAGGGCGGTACGAGCAGTACTTC
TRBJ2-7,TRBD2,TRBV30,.,CAWSPGLATLQYF,TGTGCCTGGAGTCCGGGACTAGCAACTCTCCAGTACTTC
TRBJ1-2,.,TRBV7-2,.,CASSLAGPTYGYTF,TGTGCCAGCAGCTTAGCGGGGCCCACCTATGGCTACACCTTC
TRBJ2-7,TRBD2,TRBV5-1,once,CASTWTSGRYEQYF,TGCGCCAGCACCTGGACTAGCGGGAGGTACGAGCAGTACTTC
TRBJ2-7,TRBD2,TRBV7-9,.,CASSRLAGYEQYF,TGTGCCAGCAGCCGTCTAGCGGGGTACGAGCAGTACTTC
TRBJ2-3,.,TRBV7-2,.,CASSPQQGRADTQYF,TGTGCCAGCAGCCCCCAACAGGGACGGGCAGATACGCAGTATTTT
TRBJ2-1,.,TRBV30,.,CAWSGVYNEQFF,TGTGCCTGGAGTGGGGTTTACAATGAGCAGTTCTTC
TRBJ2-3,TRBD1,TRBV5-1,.,CASSLGDRGRVHDTQYF,TGCGCCAGCAGCTTGGGGGACAGGGGGCGCGTTCACGATACGCAGTATTTT
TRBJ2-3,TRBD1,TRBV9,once,CASSRQGPDTQYF,TGTGCCAGCAGCCGACAGGGCCCAGATACGCAGTATTTT
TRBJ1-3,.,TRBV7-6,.,CASSSFAGNTIYF,TGTGCCAGCAGCTCCTTTGCGGGAAACACCATATATTTT
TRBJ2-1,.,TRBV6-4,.,CASSPPTNQTFYEQFF,TGTGCCAGCAGTCCTCCGACTAACCAAACATTTTACGAGCAGTTCTTC
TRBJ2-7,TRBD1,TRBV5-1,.,CASSAGTGVDEQYF,TGCGCCAGCAGCGCAGGGACAGGGGTGGACGAGCAGTACTTC